What follows are 20 T cell receptor beta chains derived from one specimen sequenced in a study of cytomegalovirus exposure and HLA in healthy donors. PCR amplification relied on 60 Vbeta primers (plus 13 Jbeta primers). Clones were read by immunoSEQ multiplex PCR, and TCRdb kept only the in-frame ones, dropping some. The sample consists of some 200,000 clones, about three quarters of them appearing once. Sequencing was performed on PBMCs. These receptors originate from a female donor in good health and CMV-seronegative.

The chain employs TRBV5-1 and TRBJ2-7, with D possibly being TRBD1 (6 bases). This CDR3 comprises 15 residues. The germline CDR1 and CDR2 sequences are SGHRS and YFSETQ. V was trimmed by 4 bases and J by 0 bases, leaving 14 bases between them. CDR3 protein: CASSRAGAGSYEQYF. The CDR3 region has the DNA TGCGCCAGCAGCCGCGCAGGGGCAGGCTCCTACGAGCAGTACTTC.

J is TRBJ1-2 and V is TRBV7-8, with D possibly matching TRBD1 (6 bases). CDR1 is SGHVS, CDR2 FQNEAQ, per germline. V was cut by 5 bases and J by 4 bases, with 11 bases left in between. CDR3 size: 13 residues. The DNA of the CDR3 is TGTGCCAGCAGCCCCCGGACAGCCTATGGCTACACCTTC. Protein sequence: CASSPRTAYGYTF.

The J gene is TRBJ2-3, the V gene TRBV9, with D possibly being TRBD1 (7 bases). CDR3 size: 15 residues. Trimming shortened V by 5 bases and J by 5 bases, and 18 bases separated the two germline ends. The germline gives CDR1 SGDLS, CDR2 YYNGEE. The CDR3 nucleotides are TGTGCCAGCAGAGCCCAGGGGGGTAATCAAGATACGCAGTATTTT. Encoded protein: CASRAQGGNQDTQYF.

Written as DNA, the CDR3 is TGTGCCAGCAGCGCATATCCTCACAGCTCCTACAATGAGCAGTTCTTC. It encodes CASSAYPHSSYNEQFF. The rearrangement joins TRBV9 to TRBJ2-1; D is uncertain. This CDR3 is 16 amino acids long. Per the germline V gene, CDR1 is SGDLS and CDR2 is YYNGEE. The V gene lost 3 bases and the J gene lost 0 bases, with 13 bases spanning the gap.

CDR3 sequence (DNA): TGTGCCACCAGCAGAGGACAGGGATCCGACGAGACCCAGTACTTC. Translating it yields CATSRGQGSDETQYF. The chain recombines TRBV15 with TRBJ2-5; TRBD1 agrees at 7 bases. The CDR3 length is 15 residues. Germline V gene lookup returns CDR1 LNHNV and CDR2 YYDKDF (reference sequence). J was trimmed by 5 bases and V by 1 base; bases with no gene match: 7.

This clone was seen once. The V and J genes are TRBV28 and TRBJ1-4, with 11 nucleotides matching TRBD1. Germline CDR1 reads MDHEN; CDR2 reads SYDVKM. V shed 6 bases and J 8 bases; nucleotides not matched to a gene: 5. The CDR3 covers 14 residues. The CDR3 loop reads CASSEDRGHEKLFF. CDR3 sequence (DNA): TGTGCCAGCAGCGAGGACAGGGGGCACGAAAAACTGTTTTTT.

This chain uses TRBV18 with TRBJ1-2; D is perhaps TRBD1 (5 bases). V was cut by 2 bases and J by 0 bases, with 10 bases left in between. Germline CDR1 reads KGHSH; CDR2 reads LQKENI. The CDR3 length is 15 residues. The CDR3, as DNA: TGTGCCAGCTCACCAATACAGGAACCTAACTATGGCTACACCTTC. Amino acids: CASSPIQEPNYGYTF.

This clone was recorded a few times. The rearrangement uses TRBV6-5 and TRBJ1-1; TRBD1 matches at 7 bases. Germline assignment: CDR1 MNHEY and CDR2 SVGAGI. The CDR3 runs to 14 residues. Trimming took 6 bases from V and 1 from J; bases not matched to a gene: 5. CDR3 in amino acids: CASRTWTGNTEAFF. CDR3 coding DNA: TGTGCCAGCAGGACATGGACAGGGAACACTGAAGCTTTCTTT.

V is TRBV13 and J is TRBJ1-2, with 7 bases lining up with TRBD1. The CDR3 totals 13 residues. J lost 3 bases, V lost 5 bases, and 3 bases had no gene match. Germline V gene sequence: CDR1 PRHDT, CDR2 FYEKMQ (reference sequence). The CDR3, as DNA: TGTGCCAGCAGCCGGGACAGAGACTATGGCTACACCTTC. Residues: CASSRDRDYGYTF.

The chain uses TRBV30 and TRBJ1-2; weak D call: TRBD1 (6 bases). Germline CDR1 and CDR2: GTSNPN and SVGIG (reference sequence). V was trimmed by 1 base and J by 6 bases, leaving 6 bases between them. The CDR3 loop spans 11 amino acids. The CDR3 loop is CAWSAGDGYTF. The DNA of the CDR3 is TGTGCCTGGAGTGCAGGGGATGGCTACACCTTC. The entire variable domain, with the rest obtained from reference TRBV30 and TRBJ1-2, is as follows: SQTIHQWPATLVQPVGSPLSLECTVEGTSNPNLYWYRQAAGRGLQLLFYSVGIGQISSEVPQNLSASRPQDRQFILSSKKLLLSDSGFYLCAWSAGDGYTFGSGTRLTVV.

The gene calls are TRBV5-5 and TRBJ2-5, with D possibly being TRBD1 (6 bases). Deletions cut 3 bases from V and 5 bases from J, with 17 bases between. From germline, CDR1 is SGHKS and CDR2 YYEKEE (reference sequence). The CDR3 covers 15 residues. The CDR3 reads CASSSGHQSRETQYF. The CDR3 bases are TGTGCCAGCAGCTCGGGACATCAGAGCCGCGAGACCCAGTACTTC.

This clone was picked up a small number of times. This rearrangement joins TRBV7-2 to TRBJ1-1, with 9 bases matching TRBD1. Per germline, CDR1 SGHTA and CDR2 FQGNSA. J lost 4 bases, V lost 1 base, and 10 bases had no gene match. CDR3 length: 17 amino acids. The DNA for the CDR3 is TGTGCCAGCAGCTTAGTGGGACAGGGAATTCGAGGCACTGAAGCTTTCTTT. As protein: CASSLVGQGIRGTEAFF.

This rearrangement joins TRBV19 to TRBJ2-1, with 9 bases lining up with TRBD1. The CDR3 extends over 13 amino acids. Trimming took 7 bases from V and 3 from J; bases not matched to a gene: 1. Germline values: CDR1 LNHDA, CDR2 SQIVND (reference sequence). CDR3 residues: CASMDRGYNEQFF. The CDR3 DNA is TGTGCCAGTATGGACAGGGGCTACAATGAGCAGTTCTTC.

This clone was recorded a few times. This chain uses TRBV2 with TRBJ2-5, with 11 bases aligning to TRBD1. This CDR3 is 15 amino acids long. V shed 6 bases and J 4 bases; nucleotides not matched to a gene: 7. Looked up from germline, CDR1 is SNHLY and CDR2 is FYNNEI. CDR3 in DNA: TGTGCCAGCAGGGCCCCGGGACAGGGGGTAGAGACCCAGTACTTC. It translates to CASRAPGQGVETQYF.

The rearrangement uses TRBV27 and TRBJ2-3; D may be TRBD2 (6 bases). With 5 bases removed from V and 1 base from J, the gap between germline ends came to 13 bases. The CDR3 contains 15 residues. CDR1 and CDR2 (germline): MNHEY, SMNVEV (reference sequence). CDR3 sequence: CASSKTRLGTDTQYF. In DNA, the CDR3 is TGTGCCAGCAGTAAGACTAGGCTCGGCACAGATACGCAGTATTTT.

V and J are TRBV25-1 and TRBJ1-4; perhaps TRBD1 as D (5 bases). The length of the CDR3 is 18 residues. Trimming stripped 2 bases from V and 2 bases from J, with 18 bases between. Germline V gene lookup returns CDR1 MGHDK and CDR2 SYGVNS. The CDR3 DNA sequence: TGTGCCAGCAGTGAACCCCGGGGGAGCATGGAGACTAATGAAAAACTGTTTTTT. It translates to CASSEPRGSMETNEKLFF.

This chain uses TRBV7-8 with TRBJ1-3; D perhaps matches TRBD1 (5 bases). Germline V CDR1 and CDR2: SGHVS, FQNEAQ. The V end was cut by 6 bases, the J end by 0 bases, with 12 bases between. The CDR3 covers 15 residues. The CDR3: CASRPRGSSGNTIYF. The CDR3 DNA sequence: TGTGCCAGCAGGCCCCGGGGGAGCTCTGGAAACACCATATATTTT.

The genes are TRBV6-5 and TRBJ1-5, with TRBD1 matching over 7 bases. Looked up from germline, CDR1 is MNHEY and CDR2 is SVGAGI. The junction had 5 bases not matched to a gene; V was cut back by 5 bases and J by 4 bases. This CDR3 spans 14 amino acids. The CDR3 spells CASSTTGFNQPQHF. The DNA for the CDR3 is TGTGCCAGCAGTACGACAGGGTTTAATCAGCCCCAGCATTTT.

The chain employs TRBV23-1 and TRBJ2-3; TRBD1 matches 8 bases. TRBV23-1 belongs to the ORF category, with a function that is uncertain. The CDR3 spans 13 residues. Unmatched junction bases numbered 6, after V lost 0 bases and J lost 13 bases. CDR3 nucleotide sequence: TGCGCCAGCAGTCAATCGTTTCCGGGACAGGAGTATTTT. This gives the protein CASSQSFPGQEYF.

The table lists this clone with a few counts. The chain links TRBV6-1 to TRBJ1-1, with 7 nucleotides matching TRBD1. The CDR3 is 13 amino acids. The germline V gene has CDR1 MNHNS and CDR2 SASEGT. The ends lost 7 bases at V and 4 bases at J; junction bases unmatched: 6. CDR3 amino acids: CASKPTGRTEAFF. The CDR3 region has the DNA TGTGCCAGCAAACCGACAGGGCGCACTGAAGCTTTCTTT.